This T cell receptor (beta chain) derives from a study of cytomegalovirus exposure and HLA in healthy donors. The PCR contained 60 Vbeta and 13 Jbeta primers. Data came from immunoSEQ multiplex PCR; TCRdb stores just in-frame clones and leaves some out. The table shows some 250,000 clones, with approximately 80% occurring only once. This CDR3 spans 14 amino acids. Looked up from germline, CDR1 is MNHNS and CDR2 is SASEGT. V gave up 3 bases and J gave up 7 bases; unmatched junction bases: 5. The sequenced sample was PBMCs. The V and J genes are TRBV6-1 and TRBJ2-7; 11 nucleotides line up with TRBD1. This receptor was taken from a woman in her sixties in good health and CMV-seropositive. The CDR3, as DNA: TGTGCCAGCAGTGACTTGGGACAGGGGGGTGAGCAGTACTTC. Its protein is CASSDLGQGGEQYF.